Listed here are 32 T cell receptor beta chains from one sample, sequenced in a study of cytomegalovirus exposure and HLA in healthy donors. Use of 60 Vbeta and 13 Jbeta primers characterized the PCR. Only in-frame clones appear in the TCRdb table, and some are missing; sequencing was by immunoSEQ multiplex PCR. The data show around 130,000 clones, and the top ten clones hold about 1.6%. Sequenced: PBMCs. These receptors all come from a woman aged 40 to 49 in good health and CMV-seronegative.

The rearrangement joins TRBV5-4 to TRBJ1-3; tentatively, D is TRBD1 (5 bases). This CDR3 region has 14 residues. The V end lost 4 bases, the J end lost 4 bases, and 12 bases lay between the germline ends. Germline V gene data show CDR1 as SGHNT and CDR2 as YYREEE (reference sequence). CDR3 nucleotides: TGTGCCAGCAGCCCGGACATGTCCGGAAACACCATATATTTT. Protein sequence: CASSPDMSGNTIYF. Based on the CDR3 plus reference TRBV5-4 and TRBJ1-3, the full variable domain is ETGVTQSPTHLIKTRGQQVTLRCSSQSGHNTVSWYQQALGQGPQFIFQYYREEENGRGNFPPRFSGLQFPNYSSELNVNALELDDSALYLCASSPDMSGNTIYFGEGSWLTVV.

This rearrangement joins TRBV7-8 to TRBJ2-7, with a weak D call TRBD1 (5 bases). The CDR3 runs to 14 residues. The germline CDR1 and CDR2 sequences are SGHVS and FQNEAQ. V was trimmed by 1 base and J by 2 bases, leaving 9 bases between them. The DNA for the CDR3 is TGTGCCAGCAGCTTAGTCTCAGGGCCCTACGAGCAGTACGTC. Translated: CASSLVSGPYEQYV.

This chain uses TRBV7-2 with TRBJ2-3; 9 bases match TRBD1. Germline CDR1 reads SGHTA; CDR2 reads FQGNSA. Trimming removed 5 bases from V and 0 bases from J; junction bases left unmatched: 3. The CDR3 spans 15 residues. DNA for the CDR3: TGTGCCAGCAGCCGACAGGGGGTAAGCACAGATACGCAGTATTTT. As protein: CASSRQGVSTDTQYF.

This chain joins TRBV28 and TRBJ2-2, with 8 bases matching TRBD1. The V gene's germline CDR1 is MDHEN and CDR2 SYDVKM. Unmatched junction bases numbered 8, after V lost 4 bases and J lost 1 base. The CDR3 is 17 amino acids. In DNA, the CDR3 is TGTGCCAGCAGTTCTTCCCCCGGGACAGGGAACACCGGGGAGCTGTTTTTT. Translating it yields CASSSSPGTGNTGELFF.

Note on this clone: The sample contains more than one DNA sequence encoding this CDR3. CDR3 sequence reads: CASSEQAHRGQTEAFF. Written as DNA, the CDR3 is TGTGCCAGCAGCGAACAAGCTCACAGGGGACAGACTGAAGCTTTCTTT. The chain has TRBV6-1 and TRBJ1-1; 7 bases map to TRBD1. V lost 6 bases and J lost 5; bases outside the gene matches: 15. Germline values: CDR1 MNHNS, CDR2 SASEGT. This CDR3 contains 16 residues.

The rearrangement joins TRBV7-9 to TRBJ1-5; possibly TRBD1 for D (5 bases). Trimming left V 2 bases short and J 6 bases short, with 8 bases between. Germline CDR1 reads SEHNR; CDR2 reads FQNEAQ (reference sequence). The CDR3 has 13 amino acids. The CDR3 sequence: CASSLFGGQPQHF. CDR3 nucleotide sequence: TGTGCCAGCAGCTTATTCGGGGGTCAGCCCCAGCATTTT.

V usage is TRBV9 and J usage is TRBJ1-5, with D unresolved. This CDR3 comprises 19 residues. Germline V gene data show CDR1 as SGDLS and CDR2 as YYNGEE. Trimming took 1 base from V and 0 from J, leaving 20 bases between them. DNA of the CDR3: TGTGCCAGCAGCGTAATAGACACCGTCGATACTTATAGCAATCAGCCCCAGCATTTT. Protein sequence: CASSVIDTVDTYSNQPQHF.

V is TRBV7-3 and J is TRBJ2-6, with a possible D match to TRBD2 (5 bases). Between the trimmed V and J ends, which lost 2 bases and 2 bases, there was a span of 7 bases. Germline V lookup: CDR1 SGHTA, CDR2 FQGTGA. The CDR3 covers 15 residues. CDR3 region: CASSLGETGANVLTF. CDR3 nucleotides: TGTGCCAGCAGCTTAGGGGAGACTGGGGCCAACGTCCTGACTTTC. The full variable domain, with the rest looked up from reference TRBV7-3 and TRBJ2-6, is GAGVSQTPSNKVTEKGKYVELRCDPISGHTALYWYRQSLGQGPEFLIYFQGTGAADDSGLPNDRFFAVRPEGSVSTLKIQRTERGDSAVYLCASSLGETGANVLTFGAGSRLTVL.

The V gene is TRBV7-2, the J gene TRBJ2-1, with 7 nucleotides matching TRBD1. V lost 5 bases, J lost 6 bases, and 7 bases stayed unmatched. This CDR3 contains 14 residues. CDR1 and CDR2 from the germline V gene are SGHTA and FQGNSA. The CDR3 loop is CASSPGTVPNEQFF. The DNA for the CDR3 is TGTGCCAGCAGCCCCGGGACAGTCCCCAATGAGCAGTTCTTC.

This chain uses TRBV6-1 with TRBJ2-3; TRBD2 matches 11 bases. From germline, CDR1 is MNHNS and CDR2 SASEGT. The CDR3 sequence is 14 residues long. V lost 9 bases and J lost 3; bases outside the gene matches: 5. The CDR3 DNA reads as TGTGCCAGTCAACCTAGCGGGGGGACAGATACGCAGTATTTT. Its translation is CASQPSGGTDTQYF.

The rearrangement joins TRBV7-2 to TRBJ2-3; TRBD2 aligns across 11 bases. The trim removed 3 bases at V and 7 bases at J, leaving 3 bases unmatched. In germline, CDR1 is SGHTA, CDR2 FQGNSA. This CDR3 contains 14 residues. In DNA form, the CDR3 reads TGTGCCAGCAGCTTTAGCGGGGGGGCGAATACGCAGTATTTT. As protein: CASSFSGGANTQYF.

The rearrangement links TRBV6-6 to TRBJ1-1; 8 nucleotides align to TRBD1. The germline gives CDR1 MNHNY, CDR2 SVGAGI (reference sequence). The J segment lost 5 bases and the V segment lost 3 bases, leaving 5 bases of the junction unmatched. This CDR3 comprises 14 residues. The CDR3 loop reads CASSYDRGKTEAFF. CDR3 nucleotides: TGTGCCAGCAGTTATGACAGGGGAAAGACTGAAGCTTTCTTT.

CDR3 loop: CASSLRSRLDTQYF. The CDR3 DNA reads TGTGCCAGCAGCTTGAGGAGTAGGTTGGATACGCAGTATTTT. This rearrangement joins TRBV2 to TRBJ2-3; D unclear. CDR1 SNHLY and CDR2 FYNNEI come from the germline V gene. CDR3 size: 14 residues. V gave up 6 bases and J gave up 6 bases, with 16 bases separating them.

This chain uses TRBV19 with TRBJ1-3, with D possibly TRBD1 on 6 matching bases. The germline V gene has CDR1 LNHDA and CDR2 SQIVND (reference sequence). V lost 4 bases and J 5 bases, leaving 9 bases between the germline ends. The CDR3 has 13 residues. The CDR3: CASSTRDRNTIYF. In DNA form, the CDR3 reads TGTGCCAGTAGTACCCGGGACAGAAACACCATATATTTT.

The rearrangement links TRBV7-3 to TRBJ2-3; D is possibly TRBD2 (7 bases). The CDR3 spans 15 residues. Deletions cut 5 bases from V and 2 bases from J, with 14 bases between. Germline CDR1 SGHTA, CDR2 FQGTGA. The CDR3 nucleotides are TGTGCCAGCAGCCCCCGGGGGGCATACACAGATACGCAGTATTTT. This gives the protein CASSPRGAYTDTQYF.

This chain links TRBV2 with TRBJ1-1; D gene ambiguous. The CDR3 is 13 amino acids. Looked up from germline, CDR1 is SNHLY and CDR2 is FYNNEI. Deletions cut 3 bases from V and 1 base from J, with 6 bases between. For the CDR3, the DNA is TGTGCCAGCAGTGATTCGGGGAACACTGAAGCTTTCTTT. It encodes CASSDSGNTEAFF.

This chain joins TRBV27 and TRBJ2-7, with 9 bases fitting TRBD1. The length of the CDR3 is 14 residues. The V gene's germline CDR1 is MNHEY and CDR2 SMNVEV (reference sequence). The V and J ends lost 6 bases and 2 bases, in that order; junction bases with no gene match: 5. The CDR3 loop reads CASRPGQGPYEQYF. CDR3 nucleotides: TGTGCCAGCAGACCGGGACAGGGCCCCTACGAGCAGTACTTC.

The chain carries TRBV11-3 and TRBJ2-1, with a tentative D call TRBD2 (5 bases). Germline V lookup: CDR1 SGHNT, CDR2 YENEEA. Trimming left V 5 bases short and J 6 bases short, with 14 bases between. The CDR3 runs 14 residues. The CDR3 DNA follows: TGTGCCAGCAGCCACCGGGCAGGAGGCAATGAGCAGTTCTTC. Translation: CASSHRAGGNEQFF.

This CDR3 reads CASSRPQGPETQYF. The CDR3 DNA reads as TGTGCCAGCAGCCGCCCCCAGGGGCCGGAGACCCAGTACTTC. The gene calls are TRBV11-2 and TRBJ2-5; D is possibly TRBD1 (6 bases). The V end lost 5 bases, the J end lost 5 bases, and 15 bases lay between the germline ends. Per the germline V gene, CDR1 is SGHAT and CDR2 is FQNNGV. This CDR3 has 14 residues. The full variable domain, rest sourced from reference TRBV11-2 and TRBJ2-5, is EAGVAQSPRYKIIEKRQSVAFWCNPISGHATLYWYQQILGQGPKLLIQFQNNGVVDDSQLPKDRFSAERLKGVDSTLKIQPAKLEDSAVYLCASSRPQGPETQYFGPGTRLLVL.

The V and J genes are TRBV2 and TRBJ2-5; TRBD2 agrees at 15 bases. Trimming removed 5 bases from V and 4 bases from J; junction bases left unmatched: 5. CDR3 length: 16 amino acids. The germline CDR1 and CDR2 sequences are SNHLY and FYNNEI. The CDR3 protein is CASSRTSGGAGETQYF. The CDR3 DNA is TGTGCCAGCAGTAGGACTAGCGGGGGGGCAGGAGAGACCCAGTACTTC.

The V and J genes are TRBV28 and TRBJ1-6, with TRBD1 matching 7 bases. Germline CDR1 MDHEN, CDR2 SYDVKM. V gave up 6 bases and J gave up 3 bases; unmatched junction bases: 14. This CDR3 region has 18 residues. CDR3 residues: CASRPRSRGLIYNSPLHF. CDR3 DNA sequence: TGTGCCAGCAGACCGCGTTCGAGGGGGCTCATCTATAATTCACCCCTCCACTTT.

The V and J genes are TRBV19 and TRBJ2-3; a possible D gene is TRBD2 (6 bases). Trimming pared 11 bases from V and 6 bases from J, leaving 9 bases between. The CDR3 covers 10 residues. Looked up from germline, CDR1 is LNHDA and CDR2 is SQIVND (reference sequence). The CDR3, as DNA: TGTGCCGCGGGAAGGGATACGCAGTATTTT. Translated: CAAGRDTQYF.

The chain employs TRBV5-1 and TRBJ2-7; 8 bases are a match to TRBD1. CDR1 is SGHRS and CDR2 is YFSETQ in the germline V gene. Trimming took 3 bases from V and 2 from J; bases not matched to a gene: 7. The CDR3 is 15 residues long. The CDR3 region is CASSSTGTGPYEQYV. DNA for the CDR3: TGCGCCAGCAGCTCTACAGGGACAGGCCCCTACGAGCAGTACGTC.

CDR3 coding DNA: TGTGCCAGCAGTGAAGAGGGGGTCGGGGGGGAGACCCAGTACTTC. It is translated as CASSEEGVGGETQYF. This chain connects TRBV2 to TRBJ2-5, with D possibly matching TRBD2 (7 bases). CDR3 size: 15 residues. CDR1 and CDR2 from the germline V gene are SNHLY and FYNNEI. Deletions cut 1 base from V and 5 bases from J, with 14 bases between. Complete variable domain (other parts from reference TRBV2 and TRBJ2-5): EPEVTQTPSHQVTQMGQEVILRCVPISNHLYFYWYRQILGQKVEFLVSFYNNEISEKSEIFDDQFSVERPDGSNFTLKIRSTKLEDSAMYFCASSEEGVGGETQYFGPGTRLLVL.

The gene calls are TRBV4-3 and TRBJ1-6, with 8 bases that match TRBD1. V lost 4 bases and J lost 9; bases outside the gene matches: 5. Germline V CDR1 and CDR2: LGHNA, YSLEER. This CDR3 is built from 14 residues. The CDR3 DNA is TGCGCCAGCAGCCTCGGACAGGGCCCTTCACCCCTCCACTTT. As protein: CASSLGQGPSPLHF.

The genes are TRBV7-9 and TRBJ1-6; tentative D call: TRBD1 (5 bases). The CDR3 runs 16 residues. The germline CDR1 and CDR2 sequences are SEHNR and FQNEAQ (reference sequence). The V and J ends lost 2 bases and 8 bases respectively, with 16 bases between them. CDR3: CASSLWTRPTDSPLHF. In nucleotides, the CDR3 is TGTGCCAGCAGCTTATGGACAAGGCCGACGGATTCACCCCTCCACTTT.

The CDR3 spells CASSSSGVLQHQYF. CDR3 in DNA: TGTGCCAGCAGCTCGTCGGGGGTCCTACAGCATCAGTACTTC. The chain is built from TRBV7-6 and TRBJ2-4, with a possible D match to TRBD2 (6 bases). Germline V lookup: CDR1 SGHVS, CDR2 FNYEAQ. This CDR3 contains 14 residues. Trimming removed 4 bases at V and 12 bases at J, with 19 bases between.

The gene calls are TRBV5-1 and TRBJ1-2, with a possible D match to TRBD1 (5 bases). The germline gives CDR1 SGHRS, CDR2 YFSETQ. The ends were cut back, 7 bases at V and 4 bases at J, with 20 bases in the middle. There are 15 residues in the CDR3. The CDR3 bases are TGCGCCAGCGCAGCCCCTGGAGGGGCGACCTATGGCTACACCTTC. Protein sequence: CASAAPGGATYGYTF.

The chain employs TRBV4-3 and TRBJ2-3; 13 bases map to TRBD2. Germline V gives CDR1 LGHNA, CDR2 YSLEER. CDR3 length: 15 residues. V was clipped by 6 bases and J by 3 bases; unmatched bases: 3. CDR3 DNA sequence: TGCGCCAGCAGACTAGCGGGGGGGCCTACAGATACGCAGTATTTT. It translates to CASRLAGGPTDTQYF.

This chain uses TRBV11-1 with TRBJ1-2; D unresolved. Germline V gene data show CDR1 as SGHAT and CDR2 as FQDESV (reference sequence). CDR3 length equals 14 residues. Trimming shortened V by 3 bases and J by 7 bases, and 15 bases separated the two germline ends. The CDR3 spells CASSLEDQIGGYTF. In DNA, the CDR3 is TGTGCCAGCAGCTTGGAGGACCAGATTGGTGGCTACACCTTC.

The J gene is TRBJ2-5, the V gene TRBV6-5; D may be TRBD2 (5 bases). There are 13 residues in the CDR3. Germline assignment: CDR1 MNHEY and CDR2 SVGAGI. Trimming removed 7 bases at V and 2 bases at J, with 11 bases between. The DNA for the CDR3 is TGTGCCAGCACACGGGATAGACAAGAGACCCAGTACTTC. Protein product: CASTRDRQETQYF.

V is TRBV7-9 and J is TRBJ2-1; no clear D gene. Trimming cost V 0 bases and J 8 bases, with 8 bases left between them. The CDR3 runs to 13 residues. Germline-derived CDR1 and CDR2 are SEHNR and FQNEAQ (reference sequence). The CDR3 spells CASSLARPDEQFF. The CDR3 nucleotides read TGTGCCAGCAGCTTAGCACGTCCGGATGAGCAGTTCTTC.